The clone carrying this T cell receptor (beta chain) was counted a few times. The antigen is not known. A library of TCRbeta sequences, prepared with unique molecular identifiers, was generated. TCRdb passed the PCR reads through MiXCR, listing each CDR3 protein once. The sample includes hundreds of thousands of distinct CDR3 sequences, roughly 24% of them seen just once. The data were obtained in a study of T-cell reconstitution after alpha-beta-depleted transplantation in children. Points from the study as a whole: By one year post-transplant, T-cell counts and diversity largely arose from T cells that were newly produced. Where alpha-beta T cells came from about two months after transplant was reportedly several hundred expanded graft clones. In some patients, recipient T cells and intrathymic progenitors surviving conditioning explained high day-60 diversity.

CDR3 length equals 17 residues. Germline CDR1 reads MNHNS; CDR2 reads SASEGT. The V segment lost 2 bases and the J segment 4 bases; nucleotides outside the gene matches: 13. The genes are TRBV6-1 and TRBJ2-5; 7 bases map to TRBD2. The sequence derives from a girl aged 2 to 10 with Fanconi anemia, due to receive a stem cell transplant. Here the sequenced sample was PBMCs, taken before TCRalphabeta/CD19-depleted stem cell transplant. This chain's CDR3 is CASSETAGALSRETQYF. Written as DNA, the CDR3 is TGTGCCAGCAGTGAAACGGCGGGAGCTCTTTCGAGAGAGACCCAGTACTTC.